Listed below are T cell receptor beta chains from one sample, sequenced in a study of CD8 T cells in ankylosing spondylitis. MiXCR was run by TCRdb on the 5' RACE reads, yielding one entry per CDR3 protein. The table shows about 300,000 distinct CDR3 sequences, with roughly 12% occurring only once. Sequenced: blood, either unsorted or a sorted T cell fraction (not recorded which). The receptors come from a female donor with ankylosing spondylitis or in good health (not recorded which). Each CDR3 is given with its conserved first and last residue. Fields, in order: J gene, V gene, CDR3 protein.

>TRBJ2-2|TRBV20-1
CSARDLAGGFIGELFF
>TRBJ2-2|TRBV30
CAWSIVVNTGELFF
>TRBJ2-3|TRBV27
CASLSWTSGRDTQYF
>TRBJ1-3|TRBV4-2
CASSQGLSSGNTIYF
>TRBJ1-6|TRBV3-1
CASSRGGQGLRTGNSPLHF
>TRBJ1-2|TRBV29-1
CSVDRRQRYGYTF
>TRBJ2-1|TRBV6-5
CASSYFPDAWFF
>TRBJ2-1|TRBV12-3/TRBV12-4
CASSLGQGHEQFF
>TRBJ1-3|TRBV12-3/TRBV12-4
CASSLSDRIGNTIYF
>TRBJ2-7|TRBV20-1
CSAIGQGPYF